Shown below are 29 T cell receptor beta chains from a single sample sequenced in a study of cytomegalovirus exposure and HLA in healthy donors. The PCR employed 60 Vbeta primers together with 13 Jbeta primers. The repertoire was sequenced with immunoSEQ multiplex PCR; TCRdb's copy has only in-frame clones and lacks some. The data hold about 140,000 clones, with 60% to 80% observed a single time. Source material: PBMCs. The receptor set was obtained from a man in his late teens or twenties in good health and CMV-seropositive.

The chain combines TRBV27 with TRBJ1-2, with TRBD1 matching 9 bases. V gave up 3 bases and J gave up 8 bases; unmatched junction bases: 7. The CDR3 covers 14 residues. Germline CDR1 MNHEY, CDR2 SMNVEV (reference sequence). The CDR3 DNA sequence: TGTGCCAGCAGTTTGCGGGGGACAGGGATCGGCTACACCTTC. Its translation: CASSLRGTGIGYTF.

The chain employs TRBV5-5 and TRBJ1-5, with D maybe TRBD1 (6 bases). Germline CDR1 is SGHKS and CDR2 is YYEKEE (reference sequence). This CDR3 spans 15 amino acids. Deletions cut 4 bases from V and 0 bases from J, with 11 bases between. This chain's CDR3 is CASSDGQNSNQPQHF. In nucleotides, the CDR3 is TGTGCCAGCAGCGATGGACAGAATAGCAATCAGCCCCAGCATTTT.

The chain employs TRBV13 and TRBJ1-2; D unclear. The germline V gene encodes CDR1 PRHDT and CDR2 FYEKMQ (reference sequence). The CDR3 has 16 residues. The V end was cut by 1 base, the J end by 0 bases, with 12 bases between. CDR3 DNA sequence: TGTGCCAGCAGCTTAGTGGGCGCCGGATCTAACTATGGCTACACCTTC. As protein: CASSLVGAGSNYGYTF. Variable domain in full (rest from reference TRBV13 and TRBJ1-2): AAGVIQSPRHLIKEKRETATLKCYPIPRHDTVYWYQQGPGQDPQFLISFYEKMQSDKGSIPDRFSAQQFSDYHSELNMSSLELGDSALYFCASSLVGAGSNYGYTFGSGTRLTVV.

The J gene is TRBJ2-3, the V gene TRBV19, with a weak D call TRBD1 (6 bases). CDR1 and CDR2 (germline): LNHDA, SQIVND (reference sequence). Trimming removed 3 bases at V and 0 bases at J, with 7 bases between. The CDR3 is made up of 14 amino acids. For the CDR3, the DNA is TGTGCCAGTAGTATTGGGACAAGCACAGATACGCAGTATTTT. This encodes CASSIGTSTDTQYF.

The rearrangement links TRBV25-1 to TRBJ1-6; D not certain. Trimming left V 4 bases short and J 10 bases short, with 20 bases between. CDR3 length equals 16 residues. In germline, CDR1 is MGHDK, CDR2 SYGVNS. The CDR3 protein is CASSAPATGMRSPLHF. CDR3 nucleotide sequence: TGTGCCAGCAGTGCACCCGCTACGGGGATGAGGTCACCCCTCCACTTT.

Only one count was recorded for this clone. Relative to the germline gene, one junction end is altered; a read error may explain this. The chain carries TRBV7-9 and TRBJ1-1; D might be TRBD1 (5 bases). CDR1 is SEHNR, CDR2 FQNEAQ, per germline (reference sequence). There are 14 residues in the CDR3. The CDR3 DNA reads TGTTCCAGCAGCCCGGGACCGGGAGTCACTGAAGCTTTCTTT. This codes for CSSSPGPGVTEAFF.

DNA for the CDR3: TGTGCCAGCAGCTCATCGACTAGCGGCAAGGAGCTCACAGATACGCAGTATTTT. Amino acid sequence: CASSSSTSGKELTDTQYF. The chain joins TRBV7-2 to TRBJ2-3, with 9 nucleotides matching TRBD2. The ends lost 4 bases at V and 2 bases at J; junction bases unmatched: 13. This CDR3 is 18 amino acids long. CDR1 SGHTA and CDR2 FQGNSA come from the germline V gene.

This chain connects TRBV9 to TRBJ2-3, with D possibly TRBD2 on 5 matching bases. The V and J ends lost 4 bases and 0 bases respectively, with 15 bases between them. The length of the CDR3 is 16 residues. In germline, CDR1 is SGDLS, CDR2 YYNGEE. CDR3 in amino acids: CASSYEVGGSTDTQYF. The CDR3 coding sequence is TGTGCCAGCAGCTACGAGGTTGGCGGGAGCACAGATACGCAGTATTTT.

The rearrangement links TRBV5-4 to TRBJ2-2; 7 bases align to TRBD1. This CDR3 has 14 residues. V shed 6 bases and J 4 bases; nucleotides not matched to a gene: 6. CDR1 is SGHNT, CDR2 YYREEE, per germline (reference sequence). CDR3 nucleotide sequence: TGTGCCAGCAAGGAAGGGGGCGTCACCGGGGAGCTGTTTTTT. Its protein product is CASKEGGVTGELFF.

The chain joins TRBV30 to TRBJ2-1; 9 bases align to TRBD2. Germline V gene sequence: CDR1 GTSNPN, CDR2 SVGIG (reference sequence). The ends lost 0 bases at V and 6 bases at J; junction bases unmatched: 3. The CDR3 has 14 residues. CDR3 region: CAWSVSSGTNEQFF. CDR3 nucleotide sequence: TGTGCCTGGAGTGTGTCTAGCGGGACCAATGAGCAGTTCTTC. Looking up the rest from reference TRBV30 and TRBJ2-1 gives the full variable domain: SQTIHQWPATLVQPVGSPLSLECTVEGTSNPNLYWYRQAAGRGLQLLFYSVGIGQISSEVPQNLSASRPQDRQFILSSKKLLLSDSGFYLCAWSVSSGTNEQFFGPGTRLTVL.

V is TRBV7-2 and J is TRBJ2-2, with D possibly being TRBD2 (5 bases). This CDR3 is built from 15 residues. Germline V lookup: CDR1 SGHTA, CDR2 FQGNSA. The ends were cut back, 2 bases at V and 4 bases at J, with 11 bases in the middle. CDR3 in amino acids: CASSLTLASTGELFF. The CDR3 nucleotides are TGTGCCAGCAGCTTAACTCTAGCTAGCACCGGGGAGCTGTTTTTT.

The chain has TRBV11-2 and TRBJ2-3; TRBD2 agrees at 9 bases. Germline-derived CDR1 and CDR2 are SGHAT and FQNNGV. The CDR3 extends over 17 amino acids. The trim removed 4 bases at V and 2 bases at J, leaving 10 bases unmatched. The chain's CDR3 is CASSSRVLAGTTDTQYF. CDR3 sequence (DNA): TGTGCCAGCAGCTCCAGGGTCCTAGCGGGGACCACAGATACGCAGTATTTT. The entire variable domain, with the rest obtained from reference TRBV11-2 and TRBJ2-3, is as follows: EAGVAQSPRYKIIEKRQSVAFWCNPISGHATLYWYQQILGQGPKLLIQFQNNGVVDDSQLPKDRFSAERLKGVDSTLKIQPAKLEDSAVYLCASSSRVLAGTTDTQYFGPGTRLTVL.

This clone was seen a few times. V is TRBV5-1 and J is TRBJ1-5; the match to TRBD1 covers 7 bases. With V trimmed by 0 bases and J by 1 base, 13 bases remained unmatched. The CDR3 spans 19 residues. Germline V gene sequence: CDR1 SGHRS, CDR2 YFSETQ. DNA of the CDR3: TGCGCCAGCAGCTTGGTCTGGCAGGGGGAACATAGGAGCAATCAGCCCCAGCATTTT. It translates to CASSLVWQGEHRSNQPQHF.

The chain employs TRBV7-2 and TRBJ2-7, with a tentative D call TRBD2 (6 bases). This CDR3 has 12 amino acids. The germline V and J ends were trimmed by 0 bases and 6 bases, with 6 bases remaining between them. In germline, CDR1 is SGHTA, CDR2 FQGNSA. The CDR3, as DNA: TGTGCCAGCAGCTTAGCGGGGGGCGAGCAGTACTTC. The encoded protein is CASSLAGGEQYF.

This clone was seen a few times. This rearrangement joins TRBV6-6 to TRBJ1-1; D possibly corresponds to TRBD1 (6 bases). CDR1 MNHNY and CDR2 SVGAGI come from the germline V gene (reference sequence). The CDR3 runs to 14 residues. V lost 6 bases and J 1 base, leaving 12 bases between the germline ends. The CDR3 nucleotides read TGTGCCAGCAGGGCCCGGGGGGCGAACACTGAAGCTTTCTTT. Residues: CASRARGANTEAFF.

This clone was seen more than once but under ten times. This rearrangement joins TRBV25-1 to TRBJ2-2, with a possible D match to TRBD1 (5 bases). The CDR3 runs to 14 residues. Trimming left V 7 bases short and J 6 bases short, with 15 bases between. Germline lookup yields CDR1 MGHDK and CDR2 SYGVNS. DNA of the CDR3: TGTGCCAGCACCCCAGTGGGGCCTGCCGGGGAGCTGTTTTTT. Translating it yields CASTPVGPAGELFF.

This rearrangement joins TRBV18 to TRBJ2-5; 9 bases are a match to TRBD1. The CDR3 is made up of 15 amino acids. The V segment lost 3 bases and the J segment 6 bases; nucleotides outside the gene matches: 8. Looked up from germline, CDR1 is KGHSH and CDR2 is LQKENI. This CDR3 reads CASSPQDGTGKTQYF. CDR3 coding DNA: TGTGCCAGCTCACCTCAGGACGGGACAGGGAAGACCCAGTACTTC.

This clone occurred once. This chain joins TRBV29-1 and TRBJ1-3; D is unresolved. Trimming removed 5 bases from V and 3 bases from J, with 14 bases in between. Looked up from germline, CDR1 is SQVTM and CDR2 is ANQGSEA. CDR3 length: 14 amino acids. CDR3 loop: CSVSWAEHGNTIYF. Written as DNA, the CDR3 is TGCAGCGTTAGCTGGGCAGAACATGGAAACACCATATATTTT.

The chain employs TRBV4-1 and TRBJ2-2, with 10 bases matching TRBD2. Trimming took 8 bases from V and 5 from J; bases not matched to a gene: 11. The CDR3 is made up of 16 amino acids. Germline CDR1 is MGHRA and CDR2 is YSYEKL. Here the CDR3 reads CASLPRAGGGTGELFF. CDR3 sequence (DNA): TGCGCCAGCCTACCCCGAGCGGGAGGGGGTACCGGGGAGCTGTTTTTT.

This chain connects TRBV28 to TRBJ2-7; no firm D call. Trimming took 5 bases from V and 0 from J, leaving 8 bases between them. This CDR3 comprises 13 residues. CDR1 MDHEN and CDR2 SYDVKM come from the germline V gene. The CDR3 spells CASSTPNSYEQYF. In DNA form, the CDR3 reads TGTGCCAGCAGTACACCCAACTCCTACGAGCAGTACTTC.

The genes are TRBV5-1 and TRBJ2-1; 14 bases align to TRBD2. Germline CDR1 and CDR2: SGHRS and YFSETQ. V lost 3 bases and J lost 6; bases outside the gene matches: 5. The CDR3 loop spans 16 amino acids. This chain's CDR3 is CASSSKTSGRANEQFF. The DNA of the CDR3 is TGCGCCAGCAGCTCCAAGACTAGCGGGAGGGCCAATGAGCAGTTCTTC.

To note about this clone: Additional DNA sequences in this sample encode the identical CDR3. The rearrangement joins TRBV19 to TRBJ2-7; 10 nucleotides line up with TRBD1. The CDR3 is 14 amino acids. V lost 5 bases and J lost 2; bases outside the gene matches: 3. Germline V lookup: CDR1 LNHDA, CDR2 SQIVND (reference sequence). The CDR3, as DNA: TGTGCCAGTAGTCCGGGACAGGGGACCTACGAGCAGTACTTC. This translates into CASSPGQGTYEQYF.

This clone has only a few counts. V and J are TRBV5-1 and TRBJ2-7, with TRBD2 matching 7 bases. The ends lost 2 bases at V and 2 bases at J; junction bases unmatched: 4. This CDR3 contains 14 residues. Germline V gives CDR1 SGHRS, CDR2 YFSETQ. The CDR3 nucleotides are TGCGCCAGCAGCTTAACCGGGACTACCTACGAGCAGTACTTC. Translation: CASSLTGTTYEQYF. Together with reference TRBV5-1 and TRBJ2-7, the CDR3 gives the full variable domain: KAGVTQTPRYLIKTRGQQVTLSCSPISGHRSVSWYQQTPGQGLQFLFEYFSETQRNKGNFPGRFSGRQFSNSRSEMNVSTLELGDSALYLCASSLTGTTYEQYFGPGTRLTVT.

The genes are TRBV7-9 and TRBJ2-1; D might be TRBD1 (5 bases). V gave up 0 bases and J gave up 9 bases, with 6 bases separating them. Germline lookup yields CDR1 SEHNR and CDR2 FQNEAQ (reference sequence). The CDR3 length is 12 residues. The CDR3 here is CASSLAGREQFF. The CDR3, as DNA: TGTGCCAGCAGCTTAGCGGGGCGTGAGCAGTTCTTC.

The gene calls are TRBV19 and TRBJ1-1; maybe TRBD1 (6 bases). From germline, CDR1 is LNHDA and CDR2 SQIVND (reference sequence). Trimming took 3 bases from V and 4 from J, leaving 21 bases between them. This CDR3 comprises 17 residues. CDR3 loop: CASSMGEEAGASTEAFF. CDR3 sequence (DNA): TGTGCCAGTAGTATGGGGGAAGAGGCAGGGGCGAGCACTGAAGCTTTCTTT.

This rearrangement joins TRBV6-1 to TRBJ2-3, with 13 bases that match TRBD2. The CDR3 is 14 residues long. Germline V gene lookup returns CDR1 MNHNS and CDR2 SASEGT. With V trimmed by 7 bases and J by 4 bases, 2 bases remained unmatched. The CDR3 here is CASNGLAGADTQYF. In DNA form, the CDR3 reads TGTGCCAGCAATGGACTAGCGGGAGCAGATACGCAGTATTTT.

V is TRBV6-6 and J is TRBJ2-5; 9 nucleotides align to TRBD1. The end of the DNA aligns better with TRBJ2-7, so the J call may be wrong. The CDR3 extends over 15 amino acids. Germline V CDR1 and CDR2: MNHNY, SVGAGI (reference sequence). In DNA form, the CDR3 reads TGTGCCAGCAGTTACACGGGACAGGGATCCTACGAGCAGTACTTC. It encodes CASSYTGQGSYEQYF.

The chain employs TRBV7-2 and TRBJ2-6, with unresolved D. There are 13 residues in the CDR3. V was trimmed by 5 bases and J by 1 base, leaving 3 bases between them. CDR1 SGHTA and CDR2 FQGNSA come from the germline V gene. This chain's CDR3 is CASSHSGANVLTF. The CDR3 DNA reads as TGTGCCAGCAGCCATTCTGGGGCCAACGTCCTGACTTTC.

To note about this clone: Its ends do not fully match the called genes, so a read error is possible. The CDR3 DNA is TGTGCCAGCTTCTCGGGAGGGAAGGCCTACGAGCAGTACTTC. Encoded protein: CASFSGGKAYEQYF. V gene TRBV5-1 combines with J gene TRBJ2-7; 8 bases align to TRBD2. The CDR3 contains 14 residues. Germline-derived CDR1 and CDR2 are SGHRS and YFSETQ.